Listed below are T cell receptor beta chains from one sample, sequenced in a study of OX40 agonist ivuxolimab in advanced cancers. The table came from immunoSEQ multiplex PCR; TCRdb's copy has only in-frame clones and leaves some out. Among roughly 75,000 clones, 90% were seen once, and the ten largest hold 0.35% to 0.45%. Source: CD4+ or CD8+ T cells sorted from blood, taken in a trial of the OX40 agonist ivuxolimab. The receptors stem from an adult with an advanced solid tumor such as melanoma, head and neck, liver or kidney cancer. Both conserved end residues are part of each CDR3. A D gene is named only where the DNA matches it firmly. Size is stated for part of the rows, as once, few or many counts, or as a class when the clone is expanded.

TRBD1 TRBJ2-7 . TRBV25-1 CASSLLGDSYYEQYF TGTGCCAGCAGTCTACTCGGGGACAGCTACTACGAGCAGTACTTC
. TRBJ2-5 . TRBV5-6 CASRTRGNQETQYF TGTGCCAGCAGAACACGAGGCAATCAAGAGACCCAGTACTTC
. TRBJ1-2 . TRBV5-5 CASSLGGSNTLANYGYTF TGTGCCAGCAGCTTGGGCGGGAGCAATACCCTAGCTAACTATGGCTACACCTTC
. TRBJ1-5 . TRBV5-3 CARSLDSHNQPQHF TGTGCCAGAAGCCTAGACAGTCACAATCAGCCCCAGCATTTT
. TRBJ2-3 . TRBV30 CAWSVLSRTDTQYF TGTGCCTGGAGTGTACTTAGCAGGACAGATACGCAGTATTTT
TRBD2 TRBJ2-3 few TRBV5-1 CASSLAIGGGGTDTQYF TGCGCCAGCAGCTTGGCCATTGGCGGGGGGGGCACAGATACGCAGTATTTT
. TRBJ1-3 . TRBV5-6 CASSPFAVTGNTIYF TGTGCCAGCAGCCCATTCGCGGTAACTGGAAACACCATATATTTT
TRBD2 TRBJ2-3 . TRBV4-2 CASSPGLAGYHTQYF TGTGCCAGCAGCCCCGGACTAGCGGGGTATCATACGCAGTATTTT
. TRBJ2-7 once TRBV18 CASSGGTYEQYF TGTGCCAGCTCCGGAGGGACCTACGAGCAGTACTTC
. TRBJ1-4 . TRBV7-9 CASRAGTVSEKLFF TGTGCCAGCAGGGCAGGGACGGTGTCTGAAAAACTGTTTTTT
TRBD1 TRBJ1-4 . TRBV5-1 CASSLGQGYEKLFF TGCGCCAGCAGCTTGGGACAGGGGTATGAAAAACTGTTTTTT
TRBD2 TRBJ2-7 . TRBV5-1 CASSPRTSFYEQYF TGCGCCAGCAGCCCCCGGACTAGCTTCTACGAGCAGTACTTC
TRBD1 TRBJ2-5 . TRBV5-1 CASSFQGQGLETQYF TGCGCCAGCAGCTTCCAGGGACAGGGTTTAGAGACCCAGTACTTC
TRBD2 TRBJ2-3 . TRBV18 CASSPIAGGITDTQYF TGTGCCAGCTCACCGATAGCGGGGGGAATCACAGATACGCAGTATTTT
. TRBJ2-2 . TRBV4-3 CASRNQGTTGELFF TGCGCCAGCAGAAATCAGGGGACGACCGGGGAGCTGTTTTTT
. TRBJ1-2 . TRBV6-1 CASSEINVEGYTF TGTGCCAGCAGTGAAATTAACGTTGAGGGCTACACCTTC
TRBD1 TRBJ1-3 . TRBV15 CATSRDGQVFSGNTIYF TGTGCCACCAGCAGGGATGGACAGGTATTCTCTGGAAACACCATATATTTT
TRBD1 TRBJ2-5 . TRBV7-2 CASSLDRGIQYF TGTGCCAGCAGCTTAGACAGGGGAATCCAGTACTTC
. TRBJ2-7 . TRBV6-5 CASSYSAAFSYEQYF TGTGCCAGCAGTTACTCGGCCGCCTTCTCCTACGAGCAGTACTTC
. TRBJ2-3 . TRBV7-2 CASSRVLGDTQYF TGTGCCAGCAGTCGGGTTCTGGGGGATACGCAGTATTTT
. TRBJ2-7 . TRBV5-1 CASQTENSYEQYF TGCGCCAGCCAGACAGAGAACTCCTACGAGCAGTACTTC
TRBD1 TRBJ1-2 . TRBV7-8 CASSFGGDRANYGYTF TGTGCCAGCAGCTTTGGGGGGGACAGGGCTAACTATGGCTACACCTTC
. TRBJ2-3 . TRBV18 CASSPPGTDTQYF TGTGCCAGCTCACCACCGGGCACAGATACGCAGTATTTT